The 31 T cell receptor beta chains given below trace back to one sample, sequenced in a study of chemoradiotherapy in HPV16-positive cancers (dated by TCRdb to between 2021 and 2024). The method behind the library was the immunoSEQ multiplex PCR assay. The table was pulled from immuneACCESS by TCRdb, which kept in-frame rearrangements only. Such tables lose some clones; where checked, under half of the loss comes from unresolved V genes, and the rest has no known cause. Here the sample has about 23,000 clones; approximately 90% occur a single time. The ten top clones hold more than 5% of the sample. Sequencing used blood, obtained from a patient who underwent chemoradiotherapy. The source is a human donor with HPV-associated anogenital cancer.

The CDR3 reads CASSLQGAGNQPQHF. CDR3 sequence (DNA): TGTGCCAGCAGTTTACAGGGGGCTGGCAATCAGCCCCAGCATTTT. This chain connects TRBV2 to TRBJ1-5, with 9 bases lining up with TRBD1. J was trimmed by 2 bases and V by 5 bases; bases with no gene match: 4. There are 15 residues in the CDR3. Germline-derived CDR1 and CDR2 are SNHLY and FYNNEI.

This clone occurred once. V is TRBV1 and J is TRBJ2-3; TRBD1 reflects the table's D call only, with no check against the DNA. TRBV1 is a documented pseudogene. CDR3 length: 16 residues. DNA of the CDR3: TGCACCAGCAGCCAAGATAATGAGGGGGACCCTAATACGCAGTATTTT. Amino acids: CTSSQDNEGDPNTQYF.

The rearrangement joins TRBV5-4 to TRBJ1-5; D possibly corresponds to TRBD1 (6 bases). Germline CDR1 SGHNT, CDR2 YYREEE (reference sequence). CDR3 length equals 16 residues. Trimming took off 0 bases at V and 1 base at J, with 11 bases between the two ends. The CDR3 here is CASSLDGGQSNQPQHF. CDR3 coding DNA: TGTGCCAGCAGCTTGGATGGGGGACAAAGCAATCAGCCCCAGCATTTT.

The chain links TRBV6-1 to TRBJ2-7; weak D call: TRBD2 (7 bases). V was trimmed by 8 bases and J by 1 base, leaving 18 bases between them. Germline V gene lookup returns CDR1 MNHNS and CDR2 SASEGT. The CDR3 totals 15 residues. CDR3 in amino acids: CASQTEGGASYEQYF. CDR3 bases: TGTGCCAGCCAAACAGAAGGGGGGGCGTCCTACGAGCAGTACTTC.

This CDR3 is CASSEEQVPSYNEQFF. For the CDR3, the DNA is TGCGCCAGCAGTGAGGAACAGGTCCCCTCCTACAATGAGCAGTTCTTC. The chain recombines TRBV10-2 with TRBJ2-1; TRBD1 might be the D (5 bases). There are 16 residues in the CDR3. Germline lookup yields CDR1 WSHSY and CDR2 SAAADI. V lost 2 bases and J 0 bases, leaving 11 bases between the germline ends.

This chain connects TRBV7-2 to TRBJ1-5; D not resolved. The CDR3 is made up of 16 amino acids. V was cut by 5 bases and J by 4 bases, with 18 bases left in between. CDR1 is SGHTA, CDR2 FQGNSA, per germline. The CDR3 region is CASSPRLGGANQPQHF. CDR3 nucleotides: TGTGCCAGCAGCCCCCGGCTGGGCGGCGCAAATCAGCCCCAGCATTTT.

The chain couples TRBV7-3 to TRBJ2-1; 8 nucleotides line up with TRBD1. The CDR3 has 15 amino acids. J was trimmed by 7 bases and V by 2 bases; bases with no gene match: 7. CDR1 and CDR2 from the germline V gene are SGHTA and FQGTGA. The chain's CDR3 is CASSLGQGAGNEQFF. The CDR3 nucleotides read TGTGCCAGCAGCTTAGGGCAGGGGGCTGGGAATGAGCAGTTCTTC.

V usage is TRBV5-1 and J usage is TRBJ1-1, with D possibly matching TRBD1 (5 bases). This CDR3 has 15 residues. The V and J ends lost 0 bases and 3 bases respectively, with 12 bases between them. Germline CDR1 SGHRS, CDR2 YFSETQ. The CDR3 nucleotides read TGCGCCAGCAGCTTGGGGGGCGCGGTTGACACTGAAGCTTTCTTT. Translation gives CASSLGGAVDTEAFF.

CDR3 sequence (DNA): TGTGCCAGCAGGAGTTTAGCGGGGGACTACAATGAGCAGTTCTTC. Translation: CASRSLAGDYNEQFF. This chain links TRBV7-6 with TRBJ2-1; TRBD2 agrees at 9 bases. Trimming removed 6 bases from V and 3 bases from J; junction bases left unmatched: 6. The germline gives CDR1 SGHVS, CDR2 FNYEAQ. This CDR3 region has 15 residues.

This chain connects TRBV5-1 to TRBJ2-3; the match to TRBD2 covers 8 bases. The CDR3 covers 15 residues. After removal of 2 bases from V and 1 base from J, the junction contained 3 bases not matched to a gene. CDR1 and CDR2 from the germline V gene are SGHRS and YFSETQ. CDR3 loop: CASSFSGAGTDTQYF. The CDR3 DNA follows: TGCGCCAGCAGCTTTAGCGGGGCAGGCACAGATACGCAGTATTTT.

J is TRBJ2-1 and V is TRBV25-1; D is unresolved. Per germline, CDR1 MGHDK and CDR2 SYGVNS. The CDR3 covers 12 residues. V lost 6 bases and J lost 9, with 12 bases in between. The CDR3 DNA reads as TGTGCCAGCAGATTAGGCGGCGGTGAGCAGTTCTTC. Translation gives CASRLGGGEQFF.

V and J are TRBV6-1 and TRBJ1-2; no clear D gene. The CDR3 runs to 10 residues. Germline loops: CDR1 MNHNS, CDR2 SASEGT. Trimming took 6 bases from V and 6 from J, leaving 5 bases between them. The DNA for the CDR3 is TGTGCCAGCAGGATCGATGGCTACACCTTC. The encoded protein is CASRIDGYTF.

The chain links TRBV5-1 to TRBJ1-4; possible D gene TRBD1, 5 bases. The CDR3 is 15 residues long. V lost 5 bases and J 3 bases, leaving 14 bases between the germline ends. Germline V gives CDR1 SGHRS, CDR2 YFSETQ. The CDR3 DNA reads TGCGCCAGCAGTCTAAAGACGGGGGCTAATGAAAAACTGTTTTTT. Amino acid sequence: CASSLKTGANEKLFF.

The rearrangement joins TRBV27 to TRBJ1-6, with 7 bases fitting TRBD1. V was pared by 7 bases and J by 7 bases, with 10 bases of the junction left unmatched. The germline gives CDR1 MNHEY, CDR2 SMNVEV (reference sequence). CDR3 length: 15 amino acids. CDR3 sequence reads: CASTVTGGGNSPLHF. The CDR3 DNA sequence: TGTGCCAGCACCGTGACGGGAGGGGGCAATTCACCCCTCCACTTT.

The genes are TRBV7-6 and TRBJ2-3, with D perhaps given as TRBD1 or TRBD2 (5 bases each). This CDR3 has 13 amino acids. V dropped 4 bases and J dropped 2 bases, with 7 bases sitting between them. CDR1 and CDR2 from the germline V gene are SGHVS and FNYEAQ. The CDR3 loop is CASSYGTTDTQYF. Here the CDR3 DNA reads TGTGCCAGCAGCTATGGGACCACAGATACGCAGTATTTT.

This clone was counted a single time. This sequence joins TRBV5-1 and TRBJ1-1, with TRBD1 matching over 11 bases. Germline CDR1 SGHRS, CDR2 YFSETQ. The CDR3 contains 15 residues. Unmatched junction bases numbered 6, after V lost 4 bases and J lost 4 bases. CDR3: CASSRDRGGFTEAFF. The DNA of the CDR3 is TGCGCCAGCAGCAGGGACAGGGGGGGATTCACTGAAGCTTTCTTT.

CDR3 coding DNA: TGTGCCAGCAGTGTAGCAGGCGGAAACACCATATATTTT. This sequence encodes CASSVAGGNTIYF. This sequence joins TRBV2 and TRBJ1-3; D is undetermined. V was shortened by 4 bases and J by 4 bases, with 8 bases between the two germline ends. Germline lookup yields CDR1 SNHLY and CDR2 FYNNEI. This CDR3 contains 13 residues.

CDR3 nucleotide sequence: TGTGCCAGCAGTTCGCATCAGGGTTGGACCGGGGAGCTGTTTTTT. Its protein is CASSSHQGWTGELFF. The chain joins TRBV6-6 to TRBJ2-2; perhaps TRBD1 as D (5 bases). This CDR3 region has 15 residues. The germline CDR1 and CDR2 sequences are MNHNY and SVGAGI (reference sequence). The ends were cut back, 4 bases at V and 5 bases at J, with 14 bases in the middle.

V is TRBV7-9 and J is TRBJ1-1; D is unclear. The CDR3 contains 14 residues. Germline V gene sequence: CDR1 SEHNR, CDR2 FQNEAQ (reference sequence). V gave up 1 base and J gave up 1 base, with 7 bases separating them. CDR3 sequence reads: CASSLDGGNTEAFF. The CDR3 bases are TGTGCCAGCAGCTTAGATGGAGGGAACACTGAAGCTTTCTTT.

This chain joins TRBV6-6 and TRBJ1-6; D is unclear. Germline V gives CDR1 MNHNY, CDR2 SVGAGI (reference sequence). Trimming shortened V by 7 bases and J by 7 bases, and 20 bases separated the two germline ends. CDR3 size: 16 residues. CDR3 protein: CASIGMGRTGNSPLHF. CDR3 bases: TGTGCCAGCATCGGAATGGGGAGGACTGGAAATTCACCCCTCCACTTT.

V is TRBV29-1 and J is TRBJ2-1; D is ambiguous. The length of the CDR3 is 15 residues. Germline CDR1 and CDR2: SQVTM and ANQGSEA. Trimming cost V 6 bases and J 0 bases, with 15 bases left between them. The CDR3, as DNA: TGCAGCGTGGAGACTCCCAAGAGCTCCTACAATGAGCAGTTCTTC. Translation: CSVETPKSSYNEQFF.

This clone has only one observation. CDR3 DNA sequence: TGTGCCAGTGCCCCCATCAGGGAGCTAAATGAAAAACTGTTTTTT. This sequence encodes CASAPIRELNEKLFF. The rearrangement joins TRBV19 to TRBJ1-4; perhaps TRBD1 as D (5 bases). V lost 8 bases and J lost 5, with 18 bases in between. Germline loops: CDR1 LNHDA, CDR2 SQIVND (reference sequence). The CDR3 contains 15 residues.

The chain joins TRBV25-1 to TRBJ2-5, with 8 positions matching TRBD1. Per the germline V gene, CDR1 is MGHDK and CDR2 is SYGVNS. J was trimmed by 4 bases and V by 10 bases; bases with no gene match: 5. This CDR3 region has 12 residues. Here the CDR3 DNA reads TGTGCCACCACAGGGGGAGGAGAGACCCAGTACTTC. Protein sequence: CATTGGGETQYF.

The V gene is TRBV11-3, the J gene TRBJ2-5, with 10 nucleotides matching TRBD2. The germline V gene has CDR1 SGHNT and CDR2 YENEEA. CDR3 length: 16 amino acids. The V segment lost 5 bases and the J segment 3 bases; nucleotides outside the gene matches: 9. CDR3 coding DNA: TGTGCCAGCAGCCTACGGTCTAGCGGGGGCGAAGAGACCCAGTACTTC. Protein: CASSLRSSGGEETQYF.

The chain has TRBV7-2 and TRBJ1-6, with D possibly TRBD1 on 5 matching bases. The germline CDR1 and CDR2 sequences are SGHTA and FQGNSA. V lost 3 bases and J lost 14, with 14 bases in between. The CDR3 is 13 residues long. The CDR3 DNA follows: TGTGCCAGCAGCTTGTTGGGAGGGGAGACCCTCCACTTT. This encodes CASSLLGGETLHF. Combining the CDR3 with reference TRBV7-2 and TRBJ1-6 gives the whole variable domain GAGVSQSPSNKVTEKGKDVELRCDPISGHTALYWYRQSLGQGLEFLIYFQGNSAPDKSGLPSDRFSAERTGGSVSTLTIQRTQQEDSAVYLCASSLLGGETLHFGNGTRLTVT.

The CDR3 nucleotides are TGTGCCTGGAGTAGGGGCCCGAACCAAAACACCATATATTTT. As protein: CAWSRGPNQNTIYF. This chain links TRBV30 with TRBJ1-3, with D tentatively TRBD1 (5 bases). Germline CDR1 reads GTSNPN; CDR2 reads SVGIG (reference sequence). The V and J ends lost 2 bases and 6 bases respectively, with 14 bases between them. The CDR3 has 14 amino acids.

This clone was seen once. The gene calls are TRBV11-1 and TRBJ2-7; possible D gene TRBD1, 6 bases. Trimming cost V 5 bases and J 3 bases, with 23 bases left between them. The CDR3 contains 17 residues. Germline V CDR1 and CDR2: SGHAT, FQDESV (reference sequence). The CDR3 loop is CASSRQGPGAAGYEQYF. In DNA form, the CDR3 reads TGTGCCAGCAGCCGGCAGGGGCCTGGGGCAGCAGGCTACGAGCAGTACTTC. Filled out from reference TRBV11-1 and TRBJ2-7, the complete variable domain reads EAEVAQSPRYKITEKSQAVAFWCDPISGHATLYWYRQILGQGPELLVQFQDESVVDDSQLPKDRFSAERLKGVDSTLKIQPAELGDSAMYLCASSRQGPGAAGYEQYFGPGTRLTVT.

This chain joins TRBV11-2 and TRBJ2-1; D not certain. This CDR3 has 13 residues. Trimming left V 5 bases short and J 10 bases short, with 15 bases between. The germline gives CDR1 SGHAT, CDR2 FQNNGV. The CDR3 DNA sequence: TGTGCCAGCAGCCCACTAAGACTCCCCGAGCAGTTCTTC. This translates into CASSPLRLPEQFF.

The CDR3 loop is CASSSQSLGNTIYF. The CDR3 bases are TGTGCCAGCAGCTCCCAGAGCCTTGGAAACACCATATATTTT. The chain is built from TRBV7-2 and TRBJ1-3; no reliable D call. Germline loops: CDR1 SGHTA, CDR2 FQGNSA. The CDR3 runs to 14 residues. Trimming took 4 bases from V and 3 from J, leaving 10 bases between them.

This clone came up a few times. The chain recombines TRBV30 with TRBJ2-1; D could derive from TRBD1 or TRBD2 (6 bases each). The CDR3 totals 12 residues. The ends were cut back, 2 bases at V and 10 bases at J, with 12 bases in the middle. Germline CDR1 reads GTSNPN; CDR2 reads SVGIG (reference sequence). CDR3 DNA: TGTGCCTGGAGTAACAGGGCGGGGGAGCAGTTCTTC. Amino acids: CAWSNRAGEQFF.

The CDR3 region has the DNA TGTGCCAGCAGATCCGGACTAGCGGGGGGCCTAAGGTTCAATGAGCAGTTCTTC. As protein: CASRSGLAGGLRFNEQFF. V is TRBV2 and J is TRBJ2-1; 14 bases align to TRBD2. This CDR3 comprises 18 residues. The germline V gene has CDR1 SNHLY and CDR2 FYNNEI. Trimming cost V 6 bases and J 6 bases; bases outside gene matches: 13. The full variable domain, with the rest looked up from reference TRBV2 and TRBJ2-1, is EPEVTQTPSHQVTQMGQEVILRCVPISNHLYFYWYRQILGQKVEFLVSFYNNEISEKSEIFDDQFSVERPDGSNFTLKIRSTKLEDSAMYFCASRSGLAGGLRFNEQFFGPGTRLTVL.